One sample yielded the 28 T cell receptor beta chains listed below, sequenced in a study of Graves' ophthalmopathy and Graves' hyperthyroidism (dated by TCRdb to 2016 to 2019). For sequencing, an Illumina HiSeq 2000 was employed. TCR beta CDR3 regions were amplified from RNA transcripts for repertoire sequencing. The first round of RT-PCR was done with HTBI primers and the Qiagen OneStep RT-PCR kit, and was followed by a second round of multiplex PCR, then size selection and purification. TCRdb reran the public reads through fastp at Q25 and MiXCR, keeping productive beta chains. Rows with one shared CDR3 protein collapse into an entry with the most common genes and DNA. The sample yields 200,000 to 300,000 distinct CDR3 sequences; 45% were counted once. The ten largest clones represent less than 60% of the sample. The sequencing input was peripheral blood. These receptors originate from an adult man with Graves' ophthalmopathy.

The rearrangement uses TRBV5-1 and TRBJ1-1, with 8 bases matching TRBD1. V shed 4 bases, J shed 5 bases, and the junction held 7 bases outside the gene matches. CDR3 size: 14 residues. Germline-derived CDR1 and CDR2 are SGHRS and YFSETQ. CDR3 sequence (DNA): TGCGCCAGCAGCGGCAGGGGGCCGACTACTGAAGCTTTCTTT. It codes for CASSGRGPTTEAFF.

The chain carries TRBV9 and TRBJ2-7, with D uncertain. The V end lost 0 bases, the J end lost 2 bases, and 9 bases lay between the germline ends. This CDR3 has 14 residues. The germline CDR1 and CDR2 sequences are SGDLS and YYNGEE. The CDR3: CASSVEQLAYEQYF. The CDR3 DNA reads TGTGCCAGCAGCGTAGAACAGTTGGCCTACGAGCAGTACTTC.

This rearrangement joins TRBV12-3 or TRBV12-4 to TRBJ2-2; the D is unclear. The CDR3 is 13 residues long. V was shortened by 3 bases and J by 4 bases, with 6 bases between the two germline ends. DNA for the CDR3: TGTGCCAGCAGTTTTAGGACCACCGGGGAGCTGTTTTTT. Translation: CASSFRTTGELFF.

This rearrangement joins TRBV9 to TRBJ1-1; D ambiguous. The CDR3 is 13 residues long. V shed 3 bases and J shed 3 bases, with 9 bases lying between them. CDR1 SGDLS and CDR2 YYNGEE come from the germline V gene. The CDR3, as DNA: TGTGCCAGCAGCGCCCAGGTATACACTGAAGCTTTCTTT. It translates to CASSAQVYTEAFF.

Of note for this clonotype: One end of the junction fails to match germline, which may point to a read error. The chain uses TRBV7-2 and TRBJ1-1; D is undetermined. The CDR3 covers 12 residues. CDR1 and CDR2 (germline): SGHTA, FQGNSA. This CDR3 is CASSPGGHGASF. DNA for the CDR3: TGTGCCAGCAGCCCAGGAGGGCATGGAGCTTCCTTT.

This clonotype was detected only a few times. The V gene is TRBV7-8, the J gene TRBJ2-5, with TRBD1 matching 9 bases. The germline V gene encodes CDR1 SGHVS and CDR2 FQNEAQ. The CDR3 is 16 amino acids. V shed 1 base and J 5 bases; nucleotides not matched to a gene: 8. The DNA for the CDR3 is TGTGCCAGCAGCTTAGGGAGGGGGACAGGGCGGGAGACCCAGTACTTC. This translates into CASSLGRGTGRETQYF.

The chain couples TRBV7-9 to TRBJ1-3; the match to TRBD1 covers 7 bases. In germline, CDR1 is SEHNR, CDR2 FQNEAQ (reference sequence). The junction had 5 bases not matched to a gene; V was cut back by 5 bases and J by 1 base. The CDR3 totals 15 residues. The CDR3: CASSITGESGNTIYF. As DNA, the CDR3 is TGTGCCAGCAGCATAACAGGGGAATCTGGAAACACCATATATTTT.

The chain joins TRBV7-2 to TRBJ2-7; no definite D call. Germline CDR1 is SGHTA and CDR2 is FQGNSA. The length of the CDR3 is 14 residues. Trimming took off 1 base at V and 1 base at J, with 8 bases between the two ends. Here the CDR3 reads CASSLDRLSYEQYF. CDR3 coding DNA: TGTGCCAGCAGCTTAGATCGACTTTCCTACGAGCAGTACTTC.

This clonotype was seen a handful of times. This chain links TRBV9 with TRBJ2-5, with D hard to call. The germline V gene encodes CDR1 SGDLS and CDR2 YYNGEE. Trimming pared 0 bases from V and 5 bases from J, leaving 5 bases between. CDR3 size: 12 residues. CDR3 sequence: CASSVVGETQYF. The CDR3 DNA follows: TGTGCCAGCAGCGTAGTTGGGGAGACCCAGTACTTC. Full variable domain (remainder filled in from reference TRBV9 and TRBJ2-5): DSGVTQTPKHLITATGQRVTLRCSPRSGDLSVYWYQQSLDQGLQFLIQYYNGEERAKGNILERFSAQQFPDLHSELNLSSLELGDSALYFCASSVVGETQYFGPGTRLLVL.

This clonotype was counted a few times. The rearrangement uses TRBV10-2 and TRBJ1-5; possible D gene TRBD1, 6 bases. The germline CDR1 and CDR2 sequences are WSHSY and SAAADI. This CDR3 comprises 15 residues. V lost 6 bases, J lost 2 bases, and 14 bases lay in between. Here the CDR3 reads CASSEQGRGNQPQHF. The CDR3 DNA follows: TGCGCCAGCAGCGAACAGGGAAGAGGCAATCAGCCCCAGCATTTT.

The chain is built from TRBV12-3 or TRBV12-4 and TRBJ1-2; D may be TRBD1 (5 bases). V was clipped by 5 bases and J by 12 bases, with 10 bases between them. The CDR3 covers 10 residues. The CDR3 loop is CASSDSGDTF. CDR3 sequence (DNA): TGTGCCAGCAGTGACAGTGGAGACACCTTC.

The chain is built from TRBV20-1 and TRBJ2-5; D remains unclear. Per germline, CDR1 DFQATT and CDR2 SNEGSKA (reference sequence). The V and J ends lost 1 base and 2 bases respectively, with 11 bases between them. This CDR3 contains 14 residues. The CDR3 sequence: CSARGSDLQETQYF. The CDR3 coding sequence is TGCAGTGCTAGAGGCAGTGATCTACAAGAGACCCAGTACTTC.

The chain recombines TRBV5-8 with TRBJ1-1, with 7 bases identical to TRBD1. The CDR3 totals 16 residues. Trimming took 4 bases from V and 1 from J; bases not matched to a gene: 10. The germline V gene has CDR1 SGHTS and CDR2 YDEGEE. The CDR3 nucleotides are TGTGCCAGCAGCGGGGCCGACAGGGTGGGGAACACTGAAGCTTTCTTT. This sequence encodes CASSGADRVGNTEAFF.

This clonotype came up a few times. The chain links TRBV11-2 to TRBJ1-5; a weak D match, TRBD1 (5 bases). Trimming shortened V by 1 base and J by 4 bases, and 11 bases separated the two germline ends. There are 15 residues in the CDR3. The germline gives CDR1 SGHAT, CDR2 FQNNGV. As DNA, the CDR3 is TGTGCCAGCAGCTTAGCGGCAGGGCAAAATCAGCCCCAGCATTTT. Its translation is CASSLAAGQNQPQHF.

This clonotype qualifies as medium-sized. The chain uses TRBV29-1 and TRBJ1-2; no definite D call. Trimming stripped 0 bases from V and 5 bases from J, with 7 bases between. This CDR3 has 12 residues. Germline loops: CDR1 SQVTM, CDR2 ANQGSEA. CDR3 sequence (DNA): TGCAGCGTTGAAGAGCTTTCTTATGGCTACACCTTC. Amino acid sequence: CSVEELSYGYTF.

This clonotype was seen only once. The V call is TRBV10-3, the J call TRBJ1-6; D may be TRBD1 (5 bases). The germline V gene encodes CDR1 ENHRY and CDR2 SYGVKD. V was cut by 5 bases and J by 6 bases, with 11 bases left in between. The CDR3 runs 14 residues. CDR3 DNA: TGTGCCATCAGTTTAACCCAGGGTAATTCACCCCTCCACTTT. This translates into CAISLTQGNSPLHF.

CDR3 loop: CASSLRGRNNSPLHF. The DNA for the CDR3 is TGTGCCAGCAGTTTACGGGGTAGGAATAATTCACCCCTCCACTTT. The V call is TRBV7-2, the J call TRBJ1-6; no clear D. The CDR3 has 15 residues. Looked up from germline, CDR1 is SGHTA and CDR2 is FQGNSA. V was clipped by 6 bases and J by 5 bases, with 14 bases between them.

The chain couples TRBV29-1 to TRBJ2-2; the D gene is possibly TRBD2 (5 bases). Between the trimmed V and J ends, which lost 7 bases and 3 bases, there was a span of 21 bases. CDR1 and CDR2 (germline): SQVTM, ANQGSEA. The CDR3 length is 16 residues. In DNA form, the CDR3 reads TGCAGCGCCCGGAGCCCTTACTCCGGGGACACCGGGGAGCTGTTTTTT. Translation gives CSARSPYSGDTGELFF.

This clonotype has at least ten counts. The rearrangement joins TRBV7-6 to TRBJ1-1, with D uncertain. V lost 2 bases to trimming and J lost 6 bases, with 16 bases between them. The CDR3 is 15 residues long. Germline CDR1 is SGHVS and CDR2 is FNYEAQ. The CDR3 nucleotides are TGTGCCAGCAGCTTATCCATCGATGGAGTGGCTGAAGCTTTCTTT. Its translation: CASSLSIDGVAEAFF.

In its sample, this clonotype was seen a few times. This chain connects TRBV7-9 to TRBJ1-1, with D possibly matching TRBD1 (6 bases). V lost 5 bases, J lost 0 bases, and 19 bases lay in between. The CDR3 consists of 17 residues. The germline V gene encodes CDR1 SEHNR and CDR2 FQNEAQ (reference sequence). The CDR3 DNA is TGTGCCAGCAGCCTGAATTGGGGGGCCCCCCTGAACACTGAAGCTTTCTTT. Residues: CASSLNWGAPLNTEAFF.

This chain joins TRBV4-1 and TRBJ2-7; D unclear. The CDR3 extends over 14 amino acids. V was clipped by 1 base and J by 6 bases, with 13 bases between them. CDR1 and CDR2 (germline): MGHRA, YSYEKL. In DNA, the CDR3 is TGCGCCAGCAGCCAAGTCGTGACCTCTAGCGAGCAGTACTTC. It yields the protein CASSQVVTSSEQYF.

This clonotype was detected only a few times. This rearrangement joins TRBV7-2 to TRBJ2-7; D unresolved. The ends were cut back, 4 bases at V and 4 bases at J, with 11 bases in the middle. CDR3 length equals 13 residues. Germline-derived CDR1 and CDR2 are SGHTA and FQGNSA. The CDR3 loop reads CASSSTLRYEQYF. The DNA of the CDR3 is TGTGCCAGCAGCTCGACCCTGAGGTACGAGCAGTACTTC.

This clonotype has only a few counts. This sequence joins TRBV7-9 and TRBJ2-7; D remains unclear. Trimming removed 0 bases from V and 0 bases from J, with 3 bases in between. The CDR3 covers 13 residues. The germline V gene encodes CDR1 SEHNR and CDR2 FQNEAQ (reference sequence). The CDR3 region is CASSLATSYEQYF. CDR3 bases: TGTGCCAGCAGCTTAGCCACCTCCTACGAGCAGTACTTC.

J is TRBJ2-7 and V is TRBV7-2; no firm D call. CDR1 is SGHTA, CDR2 FQGNSA, per germline. The CDR3 loop spans 13 amino acids. V was shortened by 3 bases and J by 2 bases, with 8 bases between the two germline ends. CDR3 protein: CASSFSYTYEQYF. DNA of the CDR3: TGTGCCAGCAGCTTCAGTTACACCTACGAGCAGTACTTC.

This chain connects TRBV2 to TRBJ1-4; tentative D call: TRBD1 (6 bases). Trimming removed 5 bases at V and 0 bases at J, with 10 bases between. The germline gives CDR1 SNHLY, CDR2 FYNNEI. This CDR3 region has 15 residues. The CDR3 loop reads CASSRDRTTNEKLFF. CDR3 DNA sequence: TGTGCCAGCAGTCGCGACAGGACAACTAATGAAAAACTGTTTTTT.

The J gene is TRBJ1-2, the V gene TRBV5-4, with 7 nucleotides matching TRBD1. CDR1 and CDR2 from the germline V gene are SGHNT and YYREEE (reference sequence). J was trimmed by 3 bases and V by 4 bases; bases with no gene match: 9. The CDR3 has 15 residues. The CDR3 nucleotides are TGTGCCAGCAGCCACAGAACAGGGGTGGACTATGGCTACACCTTC. Protein: CASSHRTGVDYGYTF.

The rearrangement joins TRBV5-5 to TRBJ2-7, with 7 bases aligning to TRBD2. The CDR3 is made up of 16 amino acids. Per germline, CDR1 SGHKS and CDR2 YYEKEE (reference sequence). After removal of 2 bases from V and 0 bases from J, the junction contained 8 bases not matched to a gene. This CDR3 is CASSLGSGPSSYEQYF. The CDR3 DNA reads as TGTGCCAGCAGCTTAGGTAGCGGGCCTAGCTCCTACGAGCAGTACTTC.

This clonotype was observed many times. The chain uses TRBV27 and TRBJ1-1; TRBD1 might be the D (6 bases). Germline V CDR1 and CDR2: MNHEY, SMNVEV (reference sequence). The length of the CDR3 is 15 residues. Between the trimmed V and J ends, which lost 4 bases and 5 bases, there was a span of 17 bases. The CDR3 is CASSSSPTGRTEAFF. CDR3 bases: TGTGCCAGCAGTTCCTCACCCACAGGGCGAACTGAAGCTTTCTTT.